Listed here are 5 T cell receptor beta chains from one sample, sequenced in a study of T cells in Graves' hyperthyroidism and ophthalmopathy. RNA transcripts were the template for amplifying TCR beta CDR3 regions. The HTBI primer set served for first-round RT-PCR of the TCR CDR3. TCRdb independently ran MiXCR on the multiplex PCR reads; one entry per CDR3 protein. Of around 350,000 distinct CDR3 sequences listed, approximately 25% were seen once; the top ten hold less than 75%. Sequencing was carried out using blood. The receptors were gathered from a man aged 45 to 65 with Graves' hyperthyroidism.

About this clonotype: An end of the junction does not agree with germline; a read error may underlie this. V usage is TRBV7-2 and J usage is TRBJ2-1; D uncertain. This CDR3 has 17 residues. Germline assignment: CDR1 SGHTA and CDR2 FQGNSA. Here the CDR3 DNA reads TGCGCCAGCAGCCAAGATTTATTCAGACTGGACTACAATGAGCAGTTCTTC. Encoded protein: CASSQDLFRLDYNEQFF.

The table lists this clonotype with many counts. This sequence joins TRBV29-1 and TRBJ1-1, with a possible D match to TRBD1 (6 bases). Germline CDR1 reads SQVTM; CDR2 reads ANQGSEA. Trimming removed 7 bases at V and 3 bases at J, with 15 bases between. The CDR3 is 13 residues long. CDR3: CSDAGHRYTEAFF. As DNA, the CDR3 is TGCAGCGACGCGGGACATAGATACACTGAAGCTTTCTTT.

Ten or more counts support this clonotype. The chain links TRBV5-1 to TRBJ1-1; maybe TRBD1 (6 bases). This CDR3 is built from 15 residues. V dropped 1 base and J dropped 1 base, with 11 bases sitting between them. Germline-derived CDR1 and CDR2 are SGHRS and YFSETQ. The CDR3 nucleotides are TGCGCCAGCAGCTTGTTTGGGGGCGCGAACACTGAAGCTTTCTTT. Protein product: CASSLFGGANTEAFF.

The chain employs TRBV29-1 and TRBJ2-5; D unresolved. CDR1 is SQVTM, CDR2 ANQGSEA, per germline. V lost 4 bases and J 5 bases, leaving 11 bases between the germline ends. The CDR3 length is 12 residues. CDR3 region: CSVAGFRETQYF. The CDR3 DNA is TGCAGCGTTGCGGGTTTTCGGGAGACCCAGTACTTC.

In its sample, this clonotype was seen a few times. In DNA, the CDR3 is TGTGCCACCTCGGGACAAGGCCTTCCAGAGCTCCTACGAGGAAAGTACTTC. It translates to CATSGQGLPELLRGKYF. The chain has TRBV28 and TRBJ2-7; D possibly corresponds to TRBD1 (6 bases). The germline CDR1 and CDR2 sequences are MDHEN and SYDVKM. This CDR3 contains 17 residues. The V gene lost 10 bases and the J gene lost 11 bases, with 36 bases spanning the gap.